The clone carrying this T cell receptor (beta chain) was detected once. The target antigen is unknown. This entry comes from a study of shared clonotypes between healthy human individuals. Study-wide results and caveats: Sampling involved blood alone; tissue repertoires likely differ.

The J segment lost 3 bases and the V segment lost 5 bases, leaving 6 bases of the junction unmatched. CDR1 is MDHEN and CDR2 is SYDVKM in the germline V gene. The CDR3 contains 14 residues. Method: immunoSEQ multiplex PCR; TCRdb's copy keeps in-frame clones and lacks some. The data show fewer than 3 million clones, 85% to 95% seen once. This sequence was found in a man in his late teens or twenties in good health. Some clones in this sample may be carry-over from other donors' samples. Sequencing was done on a sample of naive CD4+ T cells from PBMCs. Subset: CD45RA+ positively selected. The chain combines TRBV28 with TRBJ1-1, with 7 bases lining up with TRBD1. The CDR3 sequence is CASSKGAGDTEAFF. The CDR3 DNA reads TGTGCCAGCAGTAAGGGGGCGGGTGACACTGAAGCTTTCTTT.